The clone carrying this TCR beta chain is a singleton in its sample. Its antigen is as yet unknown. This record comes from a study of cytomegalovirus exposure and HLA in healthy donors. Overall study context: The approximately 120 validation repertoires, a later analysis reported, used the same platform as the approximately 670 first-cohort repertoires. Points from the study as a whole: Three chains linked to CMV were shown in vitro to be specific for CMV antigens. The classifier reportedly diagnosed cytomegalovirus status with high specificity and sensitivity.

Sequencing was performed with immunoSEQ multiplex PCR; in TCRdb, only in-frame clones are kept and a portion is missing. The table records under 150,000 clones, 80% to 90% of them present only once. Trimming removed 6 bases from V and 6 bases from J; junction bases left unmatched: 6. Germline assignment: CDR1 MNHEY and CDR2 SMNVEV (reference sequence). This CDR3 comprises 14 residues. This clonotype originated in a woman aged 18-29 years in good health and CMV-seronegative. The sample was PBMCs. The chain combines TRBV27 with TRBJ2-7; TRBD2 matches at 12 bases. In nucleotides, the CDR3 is TGTGCCAGCAGGCTAGCGGGAGGGCCTGGCGAGCAGTACTTC. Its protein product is CASRLAGGPGEQYF.